Presented here are 20 T cell receptor beta chains from one specimen sequenced in a study of shared clonotypes between healthy human individuals. Sequencing was performed with immunoSEQ multiplex PCR; in TCRdb, only in-frame clones are kept and a portion is missing. The sample has fewer than 350,000 clones, around nine tenths seen once. Material for sequencing was memory CD8+ T cells sorted from blood. Sample subset: CD45RO+ cells pooled with CCR7-negative TemRA cells. The receptors shown here come from a man aged 18 to 29 in good health.

This clone was counted a single time. The chain is built from TRBV2 and TRBJ2-1; no clear D gene. The CDR3 runs to 11 residues. Trimming left V 4 bases short and J 6 bases short, with 4 bases between. The V gene's germline CDR1 is SNHLY and CDR2 FYNNEI. CDR3 DNA: TGTGCCAGCAGTGTGGGCAATGAGCAGTTCTTC. It yields the protein CASSVGNEQFF.

This clone was recorded once. The V call is TRBV4-1, the J call TRBJ2-1, with no clear D. The CDR3 totals 15 residues. Between the trimmed V and J ends, which lost 5 bases and 7 bases, there was a span of 18 bases. Germline V gives CDR1 MGHRA, CDR2 YSYEKL. CDR3 coding DNA: TGCGCCAGCAGCGTGCTCGTAATGGGCCAAAATGAGCAGTTCTTC. As protein: CASSVLVMGQNEQFF.

The chain is built from TRBV5-1 and TRBJ2-7; 7 nucleotides agree with TRBD2. CDR3 size: 16 residues. V was pared by 5 bases and J by 4 bases, with 15 bases of the junction left unmatched. Germline V gene lookup returns CDR1 SGHRS and CDR2 YFSETQ. The CDR3 here is CASRALLQRDRYEQYF. For the CDR3, the DNA is TGCGCCAGCAGGGCCCTTTTGCAGCGGGACCGTTACGAGCAGTACTTC.

The J gene is TRBJ2-7, the V gene TRBV7-9, with D maybe TRBD2 (5 bases). CDR1 is SEHNR, CDR2 FQNEAQ, per germline (reference sequence). Trimming shortened V by 8 bases and J by 6 bases, and 17 bases separated the two germline ends. The CDR3 is 13 amino acids. The chain's CDR3 is CASLFSTGSEQYF. The CDR3 DNA sequence: TGTGCCAGCCTCTTCAGTACGGGGAGCGAGCAGTACTTC.

This chain connects TRBV18 to TRBJ2-1; D remains unclear. Germline V lookup: CDR1 KGHSH, CDR2 LQKENI. The CDR3 covers 12 residues. Trimming left V 3 bases short and J 7 bases short, with 7 bases between. CDR3 sequence: CASSPASNEQFF. CDR3 coding DNA: TGTGCCAGCTCACCCGCGTCAAATGAGCAGTTCTTC.

The rearrangement links TRBV30 to TRBJ2-1; no clear D gene. Germline values: CDR1 GTSNPN, CDR2 SVGIG (reference sequence). CDR3 length: 15 residues. V lost 0 bases and J 3 bases, leaving 12 bases between the germline ends. CDR3 in DNA: TGTGCCTGGAGTGTAGGCTGGGATCTCTACAATGAGCAGTTCTTC. Amino acid sequence: CAWSVGWDLYNEQFF.

This chain joins TRBV7-9 and TRBJ1-5; D is ambiguous. CDR3 size: 14 residues. The V end was cut by 3 bases, the J end by 1 base, with 7 bases between. CDR1 and CDR2 (germline): SEHNR, FQNEAQ (reference sequence). CDR3 protein: CASSFSGSNQPQHF. CDR3 nucleotide sequence: TGTGCCAGCAGCTTCTCGGGAAGCAATCAGCCCCAGCATTTT.

The chain has TRBV4-1 and TRBJ2-1; 10 bases map to TRBD2. Germline values: CDR1 MGHRA, CDR2 YSYEKL. After removal of 5 bases from V and 7 bases from J, the junction contained 17 bases not matched to a gene. The CDR3 extends over 18 amino acids. The DNA of the CDR3 is TGCGCCAGCAGCACCGAGCCCCCCGGGACTAGCGTAAAAAATGAGCAGTTCTTC. Its protein product is CASSTEPPGTSVKNEQFF.

The rearrangement joins TRBV10-1 to TRBJ2-5; tentative D call: TRBD2 (6 bases). The germline V and J ends were trimmed by 3 bases and 1 base, with 12 bases remaining between them. The CDR3 runs 15 residues. From germline, CDR1 is WNHNN and CDR2 SYGVQD (reference sequence). CDR3 DNA sequence: TGCGCCAGCAGTGAAGACCCTAGCGCCCAAGAGACCCAGTACTTC. Its translation is CASSEDPSAQETQYF.

CDR3 bases: TGTGCCACCAGACAGGCAGATTATGGCTACACCTTC. It translates to CATRQADYGYTF. The rearrangement joins TRBV6-1 to TRBJ1-2; a possible D gene is TRBD1 (6 bases). The CDR3 contains 12 residues. With 10 bases removed from V and 5 bases from J, the gap between germline ends came to 14 bases. The germline V gene encodes CDR1 MNHNS and CDR2 SASEGT.

This clone was recorded once. The chain carries TRBV28 and TRBJ2-1; D is unclear. V lost 5 bases and J lost 8, with 4 bases in between. CDR1 and CDR2 from the germline V gene are MDHEN and SYDVKM. The CDR3 totals 10 residues. DNA for the CDR3: TGTGCCAGCAGTAGCCATGAGCAGTTCTTC. Translating it yields CASSSHEQFF. The full variable domain, its missing parts supplied by reference TRBV28 and TRBJ2-1, is DVKVTQSSRYLVKRTGEKVFLECVQDMDHENMFWYRQDPGLGLRLIYFSYDVKMKEKGDIPEGYSVSREKKERFSLILESASTNQTSMYLCASSSHEQFFGPGTRLTVL.

This clone was counted a single time. This chain links TRBV29-1 with TRBJ2-5, with D possibly being TRBD2 (6 bases). Between the trimmed V and J ends, which lost 8 bases and 4 bases, there was a span of 23 bases. CDR1 and CDR2 from the germline V gene are SQVTM and ANQGSEA. The CDR3 spans 15 residues. CDR3 sequence (DNA): TGCAGCCGTCCGACATGGGGGGTAAGGGGAGAGACCCAGTACTTC. It is translated as CSRPTWGVRGETQYF.

The V gene is TRBV5-5, the J gene TRBJ1-5; D unresolved. The CDR3 consists of 17 residues. V lost 0 bases and J 1 base, leaving 14 bases between the germline ends. Germline CDR1 SGHKS, CDR2 YYEKEE (reference sequence). The CDR3 DNA reads as TGTGCCAGCAGCTTGGGCAGTACTTCTTTGAGCAATCAGCCCCAGCATTTT. Its translation: CASSLGSTSLSNQPQHF.

About this clone: Other nucleotide sequences from this sample produce the same CDR3. The chain uses TRBV5-4 and TRBJ2-2; D uncertain. V was trimmed by 0 bases and J by 3 bases, leaving 0 bases between them. Germline V gene data show CDR1 as SGHNT and CDR2 as YYREEE (reference sequence). The CDR3 covers 12 residues. The CDR3 DNA sequence: TGTGCCAGCAGCTTGGACACCGGGGAGCTGTTTTTT. Encoded protein: CASSLDTGELFF.

The chain has TRBV9 and TRBJ1-1, with TRBD1 as a possible D gene (6 bases). Germline V gene lookup returns CDR1 SGDLS and CDR2 YYNGEE. The CDR3 covers 16 residues. The ends were cut back, 3 bases at V and 0 bases at J, with 15 bases in the middle. CDR3 bases: TGTGCCAGCAGCGGACAGGCCGCAACCTTGAACACTGAAGCTTTCTTT. Protein: CASSGQAATLNTEAFF.

The chain joins TRBV25-1 to TRBJ2-1, with TRBD2 identical over 7 bases. This CDR3 comprises 17 residues. With 2 bases clipped from V and 8 bases from J, the junction kept 15 bases outside the gene matches. The germline CDR1 and CDR2 sequences are MGHDK and SYGVNS. For the CDR3, the DNA is TGTGCCAGCAGTGAACTTTATGGGGGGGATACTAACTATGAGCAGTTCTTC. Translating it yields CASSELYGGDTNYEQFF.

V usage is TRBV5-1 and J usage is TRBJ2-5; 8 bases align to TRBD2. The CDR3 is made up of 15 amino acids. CDR1 SGHRS and CDR2 YFSETQ come from the germline V gene. Trimming at V came to 2 bases and at J to 2 bases, leaving 5 bases not matched to a gene. DNA for the CDR3: TGCGCCAGCAGCTTACTAGCGGCTAGTCAAGAGACCCAGTACTTC. Translated, it gives CASSLLAASQETQYF.

The CDR3 DNA reads TGTGCCAGTAGTGAGGACAGGGGGAGCAATCAGCCCCAGCATTTT. Its protein is CASSEDRGSNQPQHF. The chain has TRBV19 and TRBJ1-5, with TRBD1 matching 10 bases. CDR1 and CDR2 from the germline V gene are LNHDA and SQIVND (reference sequence). This CDR3 comprises 15 residues. V gave up 5 bases and J gave up 1 base; unmatched junction bases: 2.

V gene TRBV28 combines with J gene TRBJ2-7, with 9 bases lining up with TRBD1. Per germline, CDR1 MDHEN and CDR2 SYDVKM. V lost 3 bases, J lost 1 base, and 4 bases stayed unmatched. The CDR3 contains 15 residues. The CDR3 reads CASSFRGTGSYEQYF. For the CDR3, the DNA is TGTGCCAGCAGTTTTAGGGGGACAGGGTCCTACGAGCAGTACTTC.

The chain is built from TRBV27 and TRBJ2-1; TRBD2 aligns across 11 bases. V lost 5 bases to trimming and J lost 7 bases; unmatched junction nucleotides: 4. Germline values: CDR1 MNHEY, CDR2 SMNVEV (reference sequence). CDR3 size: 14 residues. The chain's CDR3 is CASSRLAGRNEQFF. The CDR3 nucleotides are TGTGCCAGCAGTCGACTAGCGGGGAGGAATGAGCAGTTCTTC.